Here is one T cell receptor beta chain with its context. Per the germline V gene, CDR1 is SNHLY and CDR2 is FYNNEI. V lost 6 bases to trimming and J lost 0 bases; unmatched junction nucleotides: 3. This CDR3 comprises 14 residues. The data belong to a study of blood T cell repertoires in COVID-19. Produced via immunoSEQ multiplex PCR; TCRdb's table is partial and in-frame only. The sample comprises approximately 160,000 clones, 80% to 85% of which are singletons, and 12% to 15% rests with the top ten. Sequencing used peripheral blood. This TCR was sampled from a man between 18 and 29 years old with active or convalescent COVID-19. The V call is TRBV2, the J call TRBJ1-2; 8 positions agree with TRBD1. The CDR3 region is CASRDRVPNYGYTF. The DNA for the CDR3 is TGTGCCAGCAGGGACAGGGTGCCTAACTATGGCTACACCTTC.